This T cell receptor (beta chain) was sequenced for a study of blood T cell repertoires in COVID-19. Libraries were prepared by immunoSEQ multiplex PCR; TCRdb keeps only in-frame clonotypes and omits some of them. This sample has around 300,000 clones; 75% to 90% occur once, and the top ten carry 2% to 2.5%. Trimming pared 2 bases from V and 6 bases from J, leaving 7 bases between. CDR3 size: 12 residues. Germline assignment: CDR1 MNHEY and CDR2 SVGAGI. The sequencing sample was made of peripheral blood. The clonotype was recovered from a man between 50 and 59 years old with acute or convalescent COVID-19. The V and J genes are TRBV6-5 and TRBJ1-2; D call uncertain. The CDR3 DNA sequence: TGTGCCAGCAGTTACGGAGATGATGGCTACACCTTC. Translated: CASSYGDDGYTF.